This is a list of T cell receptor beta chains from one sample in a study of T cells in localized non-small cell lung cancer. TCRdb keeps only in-frame clones here, not all; method: immunoSEQ multiplex PCR. Of more than 100,000 clones in the sample, more than 70% were seen once. Sequenced material: peripheral blood, taken before any cancer treatment. These receptors were taken from a female donor over 55 with stage I lung adenocarcinoma. Each CDR3 is given with its conserved first and last residue. The D gene is left open where the match is weak. The size entry is marked missing in some rows and otherwise reads once, few, many or a size class.

d_gene,v_gene,abundance,j_gene,CDR3aa,CDR3nt
.,TRBV21-1,.,TRBJ2-7,CASSKTDRGYEQYF,TGTGCCAGCAGCAAGACAGACAGGGGCTACGAGCAGTACTTC
.,TRBV4-2,.,TRBJ2-7,CASSWSDEQYF,TGTGCCAGCAGCTGGAGCGACGAGCAGTACTTC
.,TRBV11-1,.,TRBJ2-7,CASSIGLSSYEQYF,TGTGCCAGCAGCATAGGACTATCTTCCTACGAGCAGTACTTC
.,TRBV7-8,.,TRBJ2-4,CASSLPRVKNIQYF,TGTGCCAGCAGCTTACCGCGTGTCAAAAACATTCAGTACTTC
.,TRBV7-8,.,TRBJ2-3,CASSLGYRRPFTDTQYF,TGTGCCAGCAGCTTAGGTTATCGGAGGCCATTCACAGATACGCAGTATTTT
.,TRBV9,.,TRBJ2-3,CASSVVLTDTQYF,TGTGCCAGCAGCGTAGTACTTACAGATACGCAGTATTTT
.,TRBV30,.,TRBJ2-3,CAWSPRTDTDTQYF,TGTGCCTGGAGTCCCAGGACCGACACAGATACGCAGTATTTT
TRBD2,TRBV7-2,.,TRBJ2-2,CASSLMLAGSTGELFF,TGTGCCAGCAGCTTAATGCTAGCGGGGAGCACCGGGGAGCTGTTTTTT
.,TRBV6-5,once,TRBJ1-5,CASRLRQDRPQHF,TGTGCCAGCAGATTGAGACAGGATCGGCCCCAGCATTTT
TRBD2,TRBV7-9,.,TRBJ2-1,CASSPRGLAGGSYNEQFF,TGTGCCAGCAGCCCAAGGGGACTAGCGGGAGGTTCCTACAATGAGCAGTTCTTC
.,TRBV28,.,TRBJ2-6,CASRSGVSGANVLTF,TGTGCCAGCAGATCAGGGGTCTCTGGGGCCAACGTCCTGACTTTC
.,TRBV28,.,TRBJ2-2,CASSKNTGELFF,TGTGCCAGCAGTAAGAACACCGGGGAGCTGTTTTTT
.,TRBV5-4,.,TRBJ1-1,CASSFLGGTEAFF,TGTGCCAGCAGCTTCCTGGGAGGCACTGAAGCTTTCTTT
TRBD1,TRBV19,once,TRBJ1-2,CASSIDLGQGPRYGYTF,TGTGCCAGTAGTATAGATCTGGGACAGGGGCCTCGCTATGGCTACACCTTC
.,TRBV7-2,.,TRBJ1-1,CASSPRTDLMNTEAFF,TGTGCCAGCAGCCCTAGGACAGATCTCATGAACACTGAAGCTTTCTTT
.,TRBV5-1,.,TRBJ2-7,CASSLAASTSSYEQYF,TGCGCCAGCAGCTTGGCTGCGTCTACGAGCTCCTACGAGCAGTACTTC
TRBD2,TRBV13,.,TRBJ2-3,CASSPTSGVGDTQYF,TGTGCCAGCAGCCCGACTAGCGGGGTCGGAGATACGCAGTATTTT
TRBD2,TRBV7-6,.,TRBJ2-1,CASSSLAGALRNEQFF,TGTGCCAGCAGCTCGCTAGCGGGAGCGTTGAGGAATGAGCAGTTCTTC
.,TRBV30,.,TRBJ2-7,CAWSDFGLSYEQYF,TGTGCCTGGAGTGACTTCGGACTCTCCTACGAGCAGTACTTC
.,TRBV28,.,TRBJ2-1,CASSSTTNPDREQFF,TGTGCCAGCAGTTCCACGACCAACCCGGACAGAGAGCAGTTCTTC
.,TRBV28,.,TRBJ2-7,CASRGRFSYEQYF,TGTGCCAGCCGCGGACGGTTCTCCTACGAGCAGTACTTC
.,TRBV5-4,.,TRBJ2-1,CASSLLQFNEQFF,TGTGCCAGCAGCTTGTTACAATTCAATGAGCAGTTCTTC
.,TRBV7-8,.,TRBJ1-5,CASSFDQSWPQHF,TGTGCCAGCAGCTTCGACCAAAGTTGGCCCCAGCATTTT
.,TRBV5-4,.,TRBJ1-1,CASSPRGGLNTEAFF,TGTGCCAGCAGCCCCCGGGGGGGGTTGAACACTGAAGCTTTCTTT
.,TRBV15,.,TRBJ1-2,CATSRGPAGDYGYTF,TGTGCCACCAGCAGAGGCCCAGCTGGCGACTATGGCTACACCTTC
TRBD2,TRBV6-1,.,TRBJ2-1,CASGRLAGGPDEQFF,TGTGCCAGCGGGCGACTAGCGGGAGGGCCAGATGAGCAGTTCTTC
.,TRBV9,.,TRBJ2-7,CASSEGPPRYEQYF,TGTGCCAGCAGCGAGGGACCTCCCCGGTACGAGCAGTACTTC
.,TRBV29-1,few,TRBJ1-1,CSVDVGTGRAFF,TGCAGCGTTGATGTGGGAACGGGGCGAGCTTTCTTT
.,TRBV5-4,.,TRBJ2-2,CASGEGGGELFF,TGTGCCAGCGGCGAGGGGGGCGGGGAGCTGTTTTTT
TRBD2,TRBV7-3,.,TRBJ2-2,CASSLLRLAGGDSGTGELFF,TGTGCCAGCAGCCTTCTCCGACTAGCGGGAGGGGACTCGGGCACCGGGGAGCTGTTTTTT
.,TRBV19,.,TRBJ1-4,CASSIPPGVVLNF,TGTGCCAGTAGTATACCCCCCGGGGTCGTACTGAATTTT
TRBD2,TRBV6-1,.,TRBJ2-4,CASSEIGGAIVTSGREYIQYF,TGTGCCAGCAGTGAAATAGGAGGGGCGATAGTGACTAGCGGGAGAGAATACATTCAGTACTTC
.,TRBV28,.,TRBJ2-7,CASSHSLSYEQYF,TGTGCCAGCAGCCACAGCCTATCCTACGAGCAGTACTTC
TRBD2,TRBV25-1,.,TRBJ2-3,CASSVARGVGTDTQYF,TGTGCCAGCAGTGTTGCTCGGGGGGTGGGCACAGATACGCAGTATTTT
TRBD2,TRBV9,.,TRBJ2-1,CASSVTSGSRNEQFF,TGTGCCAGCAGCGTAACTAGCGGGAGTCGGAATGAGCAGTTCTTC
.,TRBV9,.,TRBJ2-5,CASSVALAGGEETQYF,TGTGCCAGCAGCGTAGCTCTGGCGGGCGGGGAAGAGACCCAGTACTTC
TRBD2,TRBV7-3,once,TRBJ2-3,CASSRMGTSADTQYF,TGTGCCAGCAGCCGGATGGGGACTAGCGCAGATACGCAGTATTTT
TRBD1,TRBV2,.,TRBJ1-4,CASRRDRGEKLFF,TGTGCCAGCAGAAGGGACAGGGGCGAAAAACTGTTTTTT
TRBD1,TRBV27,.,TRBJ1-3,CASSFGTAAGNTIYF,TGTGCCAGCAGTTTTGGGACAGCCGCTGGAAACACCATATATTTT
TRBD1,TRBV6-1,once,TRBJ1-2,CASSGTGESYGYTF,TGTGCCAGCAGTGGTACAGGGGAGAGTTATGGCTACACCTTC
.,TRBV11-2,.,TRBJ2-7,CASSLVQAYEQYF,TGTGCCAGCAGCTTAGTACAAGCCTACGAGCAGTACTTC
.,TRBV27,.,TRBJ1-1,CASSSVVNTEAFF,TGTGCCAGCAGTTCTGTCGTGAACACTGAAGCTTTCTTT
.,TRBV7-3,.,TRBJ2-1,CASSSIKYNEQFF,TGTGCCAGCAGCTCGATAAAATACAATGAGCAGTTCTTC
.,TRBV10-2,.,TRBJ2-7,CASSEGGGRYEQYF,TGCGCCAGCAGTGAGGGTGGGGGGCGGTACGAGCAGTACTTC
.,TRBV5-1,.,TRBJ1-1,CASSNREENTEAFF,TGCGCCAGCAGTAACAGGGAGGAGAACACTGAAGCTTTCTTT
.,TRBV11-3,.,TRBJ2-2,CASSFMAGELFF,TGTGCCAGCAGCTTTATGGCCGGGGAGCTGTTTTTT
TRBD1,TRBV7-9,.,TRBJ1-2,CASSRGQGSGYTF,TGTGCCAGCAGCCGAGGACAGGGGTCGGGCTACACCTTC
TRBD2,TRBV5-1,.,TRBJ2-5,CASSSGLAAHPTARRPYF,TGCGCCAGCAGTTCGGGACTAGCGGCCCACCCAACGGCTCGACGGCCCTACTTC
.,TRBV25-1,.,TRBJ1-2,CASSVGGGAGYTF,TGTGCCAGCTCAGTAGGAGGAGGGGCTGGCTACACCTTC
TRBD1,TRBV27,.,TRBJ1-5,CASSFTGQGLQPQHF,TGTGCCAGCAGTTTCACTGGACAGGGACTTCAGCCCCAGCATTTT